The subject of this entry is one T cell receptor (beta chain). The data are from a study of T-cell reconstitution after alpha-beta-depleted transplantation in children. Germline CDR1 and CDR2: LGHNA and YNFKEQ. The V and J ends lost 3 bases and 3 bases, in that order; junction bases with no gene match: 6. CDR3 length: 15 residues. Preparation of the TCRbeta library used unique molecular identifiers. Each CDR3 protein gets one entry after TCRdb re-called the PCR reads with MiXCR. The sample carries some 350,000 distinct CDR3 sequences, about a tenth recorded once. The receptor's source is a human donor who donated a stem cell graft to a child with acute lymphoblastic leukemia. The sample was PBMCs from the stem cell graft donor, taken from the stem cell graft. This chain uses TRBV4-2 with TRBJ2-3; TRBD1 matches at 7 bases. This CDR3 reads CASSQTGTETDTQYF. The CDR3 bases are TGTGCCAGCAGCCAGACCGGGACAGAAACAGATACGCAGTATTTT.